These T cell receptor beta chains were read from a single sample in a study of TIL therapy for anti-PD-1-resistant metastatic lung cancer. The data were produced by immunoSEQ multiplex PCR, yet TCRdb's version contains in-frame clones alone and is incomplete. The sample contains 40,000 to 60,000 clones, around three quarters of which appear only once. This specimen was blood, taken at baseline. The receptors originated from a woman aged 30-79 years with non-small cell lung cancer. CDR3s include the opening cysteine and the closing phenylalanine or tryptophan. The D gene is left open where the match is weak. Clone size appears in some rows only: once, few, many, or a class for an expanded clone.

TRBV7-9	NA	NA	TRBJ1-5	TGTGCCAGTCGGGGCCCCGGCAATCAGCCCCAGCATTTT	CASRGPGNQPQHF
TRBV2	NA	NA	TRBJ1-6	TGTGCCAGCCGCCCCTTGGGTGGCAGGGGAGGTTCACCCCTCCACTTT	CASRPLGGRGGSPLHF
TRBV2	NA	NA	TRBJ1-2	TGTGCCAGCAGTGCTGAGGGGGAGGGCTATGGCTACACCTTC	CASSAEGEGYGYTF
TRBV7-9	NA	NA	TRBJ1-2	TGTGCCAGCAGCTTAGAGGTCCAGGGCGACTATGGCTACACCTTC	CASSLEVQGDYGYTF
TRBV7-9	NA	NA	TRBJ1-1	TGTGCCAGCAGCTTAGGGAGCCTGAACACTGAAGCTTTCTTT	CASSLGSLNTEAFF
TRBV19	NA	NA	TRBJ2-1	TGTGCCAGTAGTGCCGCAGGACAGTACAATGAGCAGTTCTTC	CASSAAGQYNEQFF
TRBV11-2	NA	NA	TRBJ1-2	TGTGCCAGCAGCTTAGTAACAGGGACGATGGGGGGCTACACCTTC	CASSLVTGTMGGYTF
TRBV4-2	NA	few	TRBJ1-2	TGTGCCAGCAGCCAAAGGGACGCCAGCTATGGCTACACCTTC	CASSQRDASYGYTF
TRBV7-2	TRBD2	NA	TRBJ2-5	TGTGCCAGCAGCTCAACTAGCGGGGCCCAAGAGACCCAGTACTTC	CASSSTSGAQETQYF
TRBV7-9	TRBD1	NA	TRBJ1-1	TGTGCCAGCAGCCGGACAGGGGGGAACACTGAAGCTTTCTTT	CASSRTGGNTEAFF
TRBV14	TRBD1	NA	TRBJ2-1	TGTGCCAGCAGTTGGGCGCAGGGGGCGTATGAGCAGTTCTTC	CASSWAQGAYEQFF
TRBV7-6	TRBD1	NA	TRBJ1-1	TGTGCCAGCAGCCCCGGGACAGGGGCGACTCAGGCTGAAGCTTTCTTT	CASSPGTGATQAEAFF
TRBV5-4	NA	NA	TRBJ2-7	TGTGCCAGCAGCTTGGCCGGGACATCTGGCGAGCAGTACTTC	CASSLAGTSGEQYF
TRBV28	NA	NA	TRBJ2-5	TGTGCCAGCAATACCCCGGGGTTCGGGACCCAGTACTTC	CASNTPGFGTQYF
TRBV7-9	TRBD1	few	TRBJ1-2	TGTGCCAGCAGCGCGGGACAGGTTTTCTATGGCTACACCTTC	CASSAGQVFYGYTF
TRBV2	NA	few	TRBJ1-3	TGTGCCAGCAGCCCGGAGGGAATAGCTGGAAACACCATATATTTT	CASSPEGIAGNTIYF
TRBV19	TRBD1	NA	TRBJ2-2	TGTGCCAGTAGTAAGGGGGACAGGGGCACCGGGGAGCTGTTTTTT	CASSKGDRGTGELFF
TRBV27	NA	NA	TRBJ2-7	TGTGCCAGCAGTTCCGATACAGGGAATCCTTCCGAGCAGTACTTC	CASSSDTGNPSEQYF
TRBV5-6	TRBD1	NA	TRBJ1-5	TGTGCCAGCAGCTGGGGACAGGGTTCTCATCAGCCCCAGCATTTT	CASSWGQGSHQPQHF
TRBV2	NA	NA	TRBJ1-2	TGTGCCAGCAGTAAGGACCGTTGGAGCTACACCTTC	CASSKDRWSYTF
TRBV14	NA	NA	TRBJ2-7	TGTGCCAGCAGCCAATACGGCGAGCAGTACTTC	CASSQYGEQYF
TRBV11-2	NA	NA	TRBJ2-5	TGTGCCAGCAGCGTATGGGTTCGGGAGACCCAGTACTTC	CASSVWVRETQYF
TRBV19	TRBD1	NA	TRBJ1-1	TGTGCCAGTATCGGGACAGGGGGAAAGGCTGAAGCTTTCTTT	CASIGTGGKAEAFF
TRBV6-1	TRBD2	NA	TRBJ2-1	TGTGCCAGCAGTGAACGTCCTCTAGCGGGGAAGAATGAGCAGTTCTTC	CASSERPLAGKNEQFF
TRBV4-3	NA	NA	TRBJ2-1	TGCGCCAGCAGCCAAGTCGTCGGCTCCTACAATGAGCAGTTCTTC	CASSQVVGSYNEQFF
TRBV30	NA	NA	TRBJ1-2	TGTGCCTGGAGCAAGGGGAATCGTGGCTACACCTTC	CAWSKGNRGYTF
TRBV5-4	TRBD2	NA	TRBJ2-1	TGTGCCAGCAGCTTGGCCGGCGGGGGGGTCTACAATGAGCAGTTCTTC	CASSLAGGGVYNEQFF
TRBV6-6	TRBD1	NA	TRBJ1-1	TGTGCCAGCAGTCTCAAACAGGGGTCCACTGAAGCTTTCTTT	CASSLKQGSTEAFF
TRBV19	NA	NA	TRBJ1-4	TGTGCCAGTAGTAGGAGGCACTTATCTAATGAAAAACTGTTTTTT	CASSRRHLSNEKLFF
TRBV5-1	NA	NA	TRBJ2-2	TGCGCCAGCAGCTTGTCCCCCACCGGGGAGCTGTTTTTT	CASSLSPTGELFF
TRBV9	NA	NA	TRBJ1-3	TGTGCCAGCAGCGTAGACGGCAGTGGAAACACCATATATTTT	CASSVDGSGNTIYF
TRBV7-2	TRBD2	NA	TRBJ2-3	TGTGCCAGCAGCCCCGGACTAGATCCAGATACGCAGTATTTT	CASSPGLDPDTQYF
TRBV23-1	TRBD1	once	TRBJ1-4	TGCGCCAGCAGTCAGGGCAGGAAAGGGGGCCCTCACGAAAAACTGTTTTTT	CASSQGRKGGPHEKLFF
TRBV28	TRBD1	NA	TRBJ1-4	TGTGCCAGCAGTCGTGTCGGGACAGTCGAAAAACTGTTTTTT	CASSRVGTVEKLFF
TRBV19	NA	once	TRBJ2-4	TGTGCCAGTAGTATGGCATTGGTCAGCCAAAACATTCAGTACTTC	CASSMALVSQNIQYF
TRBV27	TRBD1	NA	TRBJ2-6	TGTGCCAGCAGTACCCTAGTGGGGGACAGGAAAAAATCTGGGGCCAACGTCCTGACTTTC	CASSTLVGDRKKSGANVLTF
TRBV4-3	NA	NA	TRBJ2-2	TGCGCCAGCAGCCAAGTTATGCGGCGGGAGCTGTTTTTT	CASSQVMRRELFF
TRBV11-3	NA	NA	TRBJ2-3	TGTGCCAGCAGCTCTTACACAGATACGCAGTATTTT	CASSSYTDTQYF
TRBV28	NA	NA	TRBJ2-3	TGTGCCAGCAGTTTATTAACAGGTGGGACAGATACGCAGTATTTT	CASSLLTGGTDTQYF
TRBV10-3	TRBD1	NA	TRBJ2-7	TGTGCCATCAGTGAGTCGGGGACAGGGGGCACGGGGGAGCAGTACTTC	CAISESGTGGTGEQYF
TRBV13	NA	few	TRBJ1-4	TGTGCCAGCAGCTCGATTGGACAGAATGAAAAACTGTTTTTT	CASSSIGQNEKLFF
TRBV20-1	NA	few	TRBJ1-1	TGCAGTGCATGGCACACTGAAGCTTTCTTT	CSAWHTEAFF
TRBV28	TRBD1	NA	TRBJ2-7	TGTGCCAGCAGTTTAGTTGGACAGGGCTCCTACGAGCAGTACTTC	CASSLVGQGSYEQYF
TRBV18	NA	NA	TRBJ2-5	TGTGCCAGCTCACCACGGGCGGCGCAAGAGACCCAGTACTTC	CASSPRAAQETQYF
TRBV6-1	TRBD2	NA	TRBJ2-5	TGTGCCTTAGCGGGGCCCAAAGAGACCCAGTACTTC	CALAGPKETQYF
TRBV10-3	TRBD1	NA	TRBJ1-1	TGTGCCATCAGTGAGTATGGGGGACAGGCGATGACTGAAGCTTTCTTT	CAISEYGGQAMTEAFF
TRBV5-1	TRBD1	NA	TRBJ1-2	TGCGCCAGCAGCTCCTTGGTAGGGGGCTCTGGCTACACCTTC	CASSSLVGGSGYTF
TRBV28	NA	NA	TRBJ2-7	TGTGCCAGCGGGGGGGGGCCGTATGCTCACGAGCAGTACTTC	CASGGGPYAHEQYF
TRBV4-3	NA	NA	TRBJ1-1	TGCGCCAGCAGCCAAGGGGCGAGGGGACCGAACACTGAAGCTTTCTTT	CASSQGARGPNTEAFF
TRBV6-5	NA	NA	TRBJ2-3	TGTGCCAGCACAAAGGAGGGACGAAGCACAGATACGCAGTATTTT	CASTKEGRSTDTQYF
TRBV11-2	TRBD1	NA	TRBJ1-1	TGTGCCAGCAGCTTTACAGCCAGGGGGACTGAAGCTTTCTTT	CASSFTARGTEAFF
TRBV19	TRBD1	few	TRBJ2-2	TGTGCCAGTACCGCTAACCCATGGACAGGGGATTTCACCGGGGAGCTGTTTTTT	CASTANPWTGDFTGELFF
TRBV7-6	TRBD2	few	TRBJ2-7	TGTGCCAGCAGCAAGGGACTAGCGGGGTTCTACGAGCAGTACTTC	CASSKGLAGFYEQYF